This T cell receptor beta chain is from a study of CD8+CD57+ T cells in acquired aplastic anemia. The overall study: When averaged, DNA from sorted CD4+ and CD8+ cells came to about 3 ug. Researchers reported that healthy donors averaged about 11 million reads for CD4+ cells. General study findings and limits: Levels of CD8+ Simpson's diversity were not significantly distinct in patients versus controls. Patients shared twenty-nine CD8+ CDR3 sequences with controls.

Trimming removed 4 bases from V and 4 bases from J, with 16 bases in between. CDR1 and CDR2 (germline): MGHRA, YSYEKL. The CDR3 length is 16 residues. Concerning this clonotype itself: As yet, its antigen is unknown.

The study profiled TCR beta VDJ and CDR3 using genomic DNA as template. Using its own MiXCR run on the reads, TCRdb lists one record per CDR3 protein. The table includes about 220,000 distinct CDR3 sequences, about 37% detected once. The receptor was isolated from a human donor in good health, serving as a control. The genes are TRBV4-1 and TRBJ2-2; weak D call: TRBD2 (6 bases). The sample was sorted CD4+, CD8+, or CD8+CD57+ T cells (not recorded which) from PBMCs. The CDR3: CASSPIGGVGTGELFF. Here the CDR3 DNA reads TGCGCCAGCAGCCCCATCGGGGGAGTGGGCACCGGGGAGCTGTTTTTT.